What follows describes a single TCR beta chain. Its antigen remains unknown. This sample was included in a study of Graves' ophthalmopathy and Graves' hyperthyroidism. Study outcomes and limitations: A roughly 80% specificity and approximately 88% sensitivity were achieved by a 13-signature model that separated ophthalmopathy from stable hyperthyroidism.

Trimming cost V 2 bases and J 4 bases; bases outside gene matches: 9. Germline CDR1 and CDR2: MNHEY and SVGAGI. This CDR3 comprises 16 residues. RNA transcripts provided the template for amplifying TCR beta CDR3 regions. HTBI primers were used in a first-round RT-PCR, which preceded a second-round multiplex PCR. MiXCR was run by TCRdb on the multiplex PCR reads, yielding one entry per CDR3 protein. The top ten clones hold around 10% of a sample with over 200,000 distinct CDR3 sequences, 25% to 30% of them seen once. V and J are TRBV6-5 and TRBJ1-1, with 8 bases identical to TRBD1. The receptor was derived from a man aged 45-65 years with Graves' ophthalmopathy. Sequencing was carried out using peripheral blood. The CDR3 sequence is CASSYRGQGLITEAFF. The CDR3 DNA reads TGTGCCAGCAGTTACCGAGGACAGGGTTTGATCACTGAAGCTTTCTTT.